This TCR beta chain originates from a study of tumor-infiltrating lymphocytes in primary liver carcinoma. Reverse transcription of roughly 480 ng total RNA with a constant-region primer produced TCR beta cDNA. What produced the TCR beta libraries was three nested multiplex PCR rounds using slightly modified ARM-PCR. For around 10 cycles apiece, the opening two PCR rounds ran with TRBV1-TRBV30 forward primers and a C-beta reverse primer. TCRdb independently ran MiXCR on the multiplex PCR reads; one entry per CDR3 protein. The sample records about 59,000 distinct CDR3 sequences, approximately 70% being singletons. J gave up 5 bases and V 9 bases, and 7 bases lay outside the gene matches. Germline CDR1 reads MNHEY; CDR2 reads SVGEGT. The CDR3 sequence is 15 residues long. Between about 19 and 34 mg of unsorted bulk tissue served as the source from which RNA and DNA were co-extracted. Five discrete regions of every tumor underwent sampling.

The sample comprised liver tumor tissue from sampling region 2. Subset here: tumor region T2, inferior pole. The chain couples TRBV6-2 or TRBV6-3 to TRBJ2-1, with 13 bases lining up with TRBD2. The receptor's source is a man in his forties with primary liver carcinoma and hepatitis B virus infection. The CDR3 DNA follows: TGTGCCAGTTTCTCCGGGACTAGCGGGAACAATGAGCAGTTCTTC. Translation gives CASFSGTSGNNEQFF.